The 9 T cell receptor beta chains below all came from one sample that was sequenced in a study of blood T cell repertoires in COVID-19. Using immunoSEQ multiplex PCR, the repertoire was profiled, and TCRdb retains in-frame clones only, with some absent. The table includes about 310,000 clones, about nine tenths detected once. Sequencing used PBMCs or T cells enriched from blood (not recorded which). The receptors come from a woman in her thirties who had recovered from COVID-19.

V usage is TRBV19 and J usage is TRBJ2-1; TRBD1 matches 9 bases. CDR1 is LNHDA, CDR2 SQIVND, per germline (reference sequence). This CDR3 is built from 18 residues. Trimming took 0 bases from V and 4 from J; bases not matched to a gene: 10. CDR3 coding DNA: TGTGCCAGTAGTATAGATCTTGGGAACAGGGGGCGATACAATGAGCAGTTCTTC. This gives the protein CASSIDLGNRGRYNEQFF.

A single count supports this clone. The CDR3 nucleotides are TGTGCCAGCTCACCCGGACAGGGGGGAAACTATGGCTACACCTTC. Translated, it gives CASSPGQGGNYGYTF. This chain joins TRBV18 and TRBJ1-2; 10 bases fit TRBD1. CDR1 and CDR2 (germline): KGHSH, LQKENI. The trim removed 3 bases at V and 2 bases at J, leaving 3 bases unmatched. The CDR3 sequence is 15 residues long.

This rearrangement joins TRBV2 to TRBJ2-7; no clear D. Germline values: CDR1 SNHLY, CDR2 FYNNEI. The CDR3 extends over 13 amino acids. Between the trimmed V and J ends, which lost 4 bases and 4 bases, there was a span of 11 bases. The CDR3 DNA follows: TGTGCCAGCAGTGGACGGGTGCTTTACGAGCAGTACTTC. Protein sequence: CASSGRVLYEQYF.

V and J are TRBV2 and TRBJ1-1, with a tentative D call TRBD1 (6 bases). The length of the CDR3 is 13 residues. The ends were cut back, 1 base at V and 9 bases at J, with 12 bases in the middle. Germline V gene lookup returns CDR1 SNHLY and CDR2 FYNNEI. DNA of the CDR3: TGTGCCAGCAGTGAAGATCTGGGGGCGAAAGCTTTCTTT. This codes for CASSEDLGAKAFF. Variable domain in full (rest from reference TRBV2 and TRBJ1-1): EPEVTQTPSHQVTQMGQEVILRCVPISNHLYFYWYRQILGQKVEFLVSFYNNEISEKSEIFDDQFSVERPDGSNFTLKIRSTKLEDSAMYFCASSEDLGAKAFFGQGTRLTVV.

This chain's CDR3 is CSGQSTEAFF. In DNA, the CDR3 is TGCAGTGGTCAATCCACTGAAGCTTTCTTT. V is TRBV20-1 and J is TRBJ1-1; the D is unclear. Germline V gives CDR1 DFQATT, CDR2 SNEGSKA (reference sequence). The CDR3 is 10 amino acids. V was cut by 7 bases and J by 4 bases, with 7 bases left in between.

J is TRBJ2-7 and V is TRBV7-9, with 10 bases matching TRBD1. Germline V CDR1 and CDR2: SEHNR, FQNEAQ (reference sequence). This CDR3 is built from 18 residues. Trimming removed 2 bases from V and 2 bases from J; junction bases left unmatched: 12. The DNA for the CDR3 is TGTGCCAGCAGCTTATTGCGGGACAGGGGACTTCGGGCCTACGAGCAGTACTTC. Protein sequence: CASSLLRDRGLRAYEQYF.

The chain links TRBV5-1 to TRBJ1-3, with TRBD1 as a possible D gene (6 bases). This CDR3 comprises 18 residues. Germline CDR1 SGHRS, CDR2 YFSETQ. The V end lost 4 bases, the J end lost 0 bases, and 20 bases lay between the germline ends. In DNA form, the CDR3 reads TGCGCCAGCAGCCTTAAAAGCCGGACAGTCCACTCTGGAAACACCATATATTTT. Its protein is CASSLKSRTVHSGNTIYF. Looking up the rest from reference TRBV5-1 and TRBJ1-3 gives the full variable domain: KAGVTQTPRYLIKTRGQQVTLSCSPISGHRSVSWYQQTPGQGLQFLFEYFSETQRNKGNFPGRFSGRQFSNSRSEMNVSTLELGDSALYLCASSLKSRTVHSGNTIYFGEGSWLTVV.

The rearrangement joins TRBV7-3 to TRBJ2-3; the D gene is possibly TRBD1 (5 bases). Germline assignment: CDR1 SGHTA and CDR2 FQGTGA. Deletions cut 3 bases from V and 2 bases from J, with 9 bases between. The CDR3 loop spans 14 amino acids. This chain's CDR3 is CASSLGHDTDTQYF. CDR3 DNA sequence: TGTGCCAGCAGCTTGGGGCACGACACAGATACGCAGTATTTT.

The genes are TRBV4-1 and TRBJ1-5; D may be TRBD1 (6 bases). V lost 0 bases to trimming and J lost 4 bases, with 13 bases between them. CDR1 is MGHRA and CDR2 is YSYEKL in the germline V gene. The length of the CDR3 is 16 residues. The CDR3, as DNA: TGCGCCAGCAGCCAAGAGCGGGGGCGTATAAATCAGCCCCAGCATTTT. It encodes CASSQERGRINQPQHF.